This record covers a single TCR beta chain. Its antigen is unknown. Trimming cost V 0 bases and J 5 bases, with 7 bases left between them. This CDR3 contains 13 residues. Germline V CDR1 and CDR2: LNHNV, YYDKDF (reference sequence). This sample was taken from a study of blood T cells in healthy people across ages. Study findings and constraints: With donor CMV status unknown, expanded clonotype changes were possibly confounded. PBMCs went unsorted, and a conclusive naive versus antigen-experienced comparison was therefore prevented. Long-lived donors had more naive CD4+ cells and higher diversity than aged donors.

Aged roughly 6 to 95, donors were systemically healthy Caucasians from Russia. For the second PCR, which ran for roughly 6 to 11 cycles, a sample-barcoded 5' primer and a J-beta primer mix were used. TCRdb ran MiXCR on the 5' RACE reads and lists one entry per CDR3 protein. The table records 650,000 to 1,000,000 distinct CDR3 sequences, around 50% of them present only once. The rearrangement uses TRBV15 and TRBJ1-2, with D possibly matching TRBD1 (5 bases). Input material: blood. The clonotype was recovered from a man older than 75 in good health. The CDR3 is CATSREEGYGYTF. The DNA of the CDR3 is TGTGCCACCAGCAGAGAGGAGGGGTATGGCTACACCTTC.